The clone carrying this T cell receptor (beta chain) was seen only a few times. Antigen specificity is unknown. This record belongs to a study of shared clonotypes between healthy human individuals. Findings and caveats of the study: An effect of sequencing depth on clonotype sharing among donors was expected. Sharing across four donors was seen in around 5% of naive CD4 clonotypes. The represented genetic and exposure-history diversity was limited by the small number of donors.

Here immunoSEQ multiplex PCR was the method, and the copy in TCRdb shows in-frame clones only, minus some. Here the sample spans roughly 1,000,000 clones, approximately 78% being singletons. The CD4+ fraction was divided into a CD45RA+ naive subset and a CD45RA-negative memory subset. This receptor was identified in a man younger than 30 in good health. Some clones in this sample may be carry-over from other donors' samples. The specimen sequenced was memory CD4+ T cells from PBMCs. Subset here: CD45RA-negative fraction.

The CDR3 is CASRKTGDPLGYTF. The CDR3 DNA reads TGTGCCAGCAGGAAGACAGGGGACCCGCTTGGCTACACCTTC. This chain connects TRBV6-1 to TRBJ1-2; 8 bases are a match to TRBD1. Trimming removed 6 bases from V and 7 bases from J; junction bases left unmatched: 10. The CDR3 is made up of 14 amino acids. Germline loops: CDR1 MNHNS, CDR2 SASEGT.